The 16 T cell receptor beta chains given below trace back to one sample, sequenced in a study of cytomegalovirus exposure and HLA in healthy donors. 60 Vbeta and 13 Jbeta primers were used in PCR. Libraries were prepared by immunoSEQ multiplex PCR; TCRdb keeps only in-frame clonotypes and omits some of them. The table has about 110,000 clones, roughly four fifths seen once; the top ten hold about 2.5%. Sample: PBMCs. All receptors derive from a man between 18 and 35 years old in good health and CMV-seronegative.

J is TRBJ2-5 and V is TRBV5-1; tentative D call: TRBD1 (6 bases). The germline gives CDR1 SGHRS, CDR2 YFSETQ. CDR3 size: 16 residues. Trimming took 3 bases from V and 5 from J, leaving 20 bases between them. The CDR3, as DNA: TGCGCCAGCAGCTCGGACCAGGGGCCGCCCCGTGAGACCCAGTACTTC. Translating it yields CASSSDQGPPRETQYF.

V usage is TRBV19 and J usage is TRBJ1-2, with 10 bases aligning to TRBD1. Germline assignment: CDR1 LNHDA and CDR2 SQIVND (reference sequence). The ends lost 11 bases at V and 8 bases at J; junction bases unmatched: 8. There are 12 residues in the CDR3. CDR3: CAARDRGFGYTF. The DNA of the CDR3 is TGTGCCGCTCGGGACAGGGGATTCGGCTACACCTTC.

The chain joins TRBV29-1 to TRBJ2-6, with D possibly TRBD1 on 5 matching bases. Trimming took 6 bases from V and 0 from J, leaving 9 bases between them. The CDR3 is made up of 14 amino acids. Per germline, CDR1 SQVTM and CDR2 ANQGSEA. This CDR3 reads CSVRTGSGANVLTF. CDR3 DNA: TGCAGCGTCCGCACAGGCTCTGGGGCCAACGTCCTGACTTTC.

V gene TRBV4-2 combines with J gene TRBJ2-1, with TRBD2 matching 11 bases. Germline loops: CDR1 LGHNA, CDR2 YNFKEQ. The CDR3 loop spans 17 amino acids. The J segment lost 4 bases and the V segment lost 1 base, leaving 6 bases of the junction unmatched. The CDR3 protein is CASSQVPSGGLYNEQFF. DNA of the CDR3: TGTGCCAGCAGCCAAGTACCTAGCGGGGGGTTATACAATGAGCAGTTCTTC.

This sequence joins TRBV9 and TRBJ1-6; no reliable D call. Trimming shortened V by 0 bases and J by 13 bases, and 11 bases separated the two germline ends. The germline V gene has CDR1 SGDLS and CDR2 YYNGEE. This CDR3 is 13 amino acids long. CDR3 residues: CASSVDPREPLHF. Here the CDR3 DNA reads TGTGCCAGCAGCGTAGACCCGCGGGAGCCCCTCCACTTT.

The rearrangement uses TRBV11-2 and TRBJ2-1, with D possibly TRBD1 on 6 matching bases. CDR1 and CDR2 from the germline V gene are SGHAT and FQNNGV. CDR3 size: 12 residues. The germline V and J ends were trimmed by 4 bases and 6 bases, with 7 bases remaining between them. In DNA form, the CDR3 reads TGTGCCAGCAGCTCAGGGGTCAATGAGCAGTTCTTC. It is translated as CASSSGVNEQFF.

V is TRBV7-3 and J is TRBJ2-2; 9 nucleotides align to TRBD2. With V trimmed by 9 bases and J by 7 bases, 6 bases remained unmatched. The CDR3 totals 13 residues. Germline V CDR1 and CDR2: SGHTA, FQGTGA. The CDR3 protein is CASGTSSSGELFF. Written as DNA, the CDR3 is TGTGCCAGTGGGACTAGCTCGAGCGGGGAGCTGTTTTTT. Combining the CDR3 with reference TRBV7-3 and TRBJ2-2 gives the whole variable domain GAGVSQTPSNKVTEKGKYVELRCDPISGHTALYWYRQSLGQGPEFLIYFQGTGAADDSGLPNDRFFAVRPEGSVSTLKIQRTERGDSAVYLCASGTSSSGELFFGEGSRLTVL.

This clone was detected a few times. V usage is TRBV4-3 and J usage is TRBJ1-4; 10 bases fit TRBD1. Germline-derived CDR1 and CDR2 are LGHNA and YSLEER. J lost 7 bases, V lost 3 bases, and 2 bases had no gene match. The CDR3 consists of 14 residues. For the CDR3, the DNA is TGCGCCAGCAGCCAGACAGGGGGCTCTGAAAAACTGTTTTTT. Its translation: CASSQTGGSEKLFF.

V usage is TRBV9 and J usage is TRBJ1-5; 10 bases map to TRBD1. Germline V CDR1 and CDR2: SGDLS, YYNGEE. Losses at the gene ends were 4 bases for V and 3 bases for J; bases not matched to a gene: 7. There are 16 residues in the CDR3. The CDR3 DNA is TGTGCCAGCAGCCCCCCGACAGGGGGCAACAATCAGCCCCAGCATTTT. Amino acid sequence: CASSPPTGGNNQPQHF. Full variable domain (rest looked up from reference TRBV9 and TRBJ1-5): DSGVTQTPKHLITATGQRVTLRCSPRSGDLSVYWYQQSLDQGLQFLIQYYNGEERAKGNILERFSAQQFPDLHSELNLSSLELGDSALYFCASSPPTGGNNQPQHFGDGTRLSIL.

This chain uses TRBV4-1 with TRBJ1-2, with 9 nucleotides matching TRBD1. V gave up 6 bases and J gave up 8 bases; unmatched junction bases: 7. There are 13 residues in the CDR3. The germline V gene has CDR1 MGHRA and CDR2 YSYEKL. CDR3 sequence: CASREQGAWGYTF. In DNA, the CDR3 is TGCGCCAGCAGGGAACAGGGGGCTTGGGGCTACACCTTC.

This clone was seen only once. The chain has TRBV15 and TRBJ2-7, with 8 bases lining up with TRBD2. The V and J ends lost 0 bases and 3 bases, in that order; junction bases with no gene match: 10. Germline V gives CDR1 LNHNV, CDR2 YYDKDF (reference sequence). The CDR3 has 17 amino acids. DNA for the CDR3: TGTGCCACCAGCAGAGATCGGCTAGCGGGTGGAAACTACGAGCAGTACTTC. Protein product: CATSRDRLAGGNYEQYF.

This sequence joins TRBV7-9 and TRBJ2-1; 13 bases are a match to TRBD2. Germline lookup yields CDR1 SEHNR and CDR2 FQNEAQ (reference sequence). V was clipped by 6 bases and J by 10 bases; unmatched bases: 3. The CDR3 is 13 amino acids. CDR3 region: CASRTSGGKEQFF. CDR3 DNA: TGTGCCAGCAGGACTAGCGGGGGGAAAGAGCAGTTCTTC.

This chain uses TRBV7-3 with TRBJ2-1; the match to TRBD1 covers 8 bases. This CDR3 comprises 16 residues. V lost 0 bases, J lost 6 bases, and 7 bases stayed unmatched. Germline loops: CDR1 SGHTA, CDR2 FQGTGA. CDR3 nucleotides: TGTGCCAGCAGCTTAACGTTGACAGGGGCGATCAATGAGCAGTTCTTC. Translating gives CASSLTLTGAINEQFF.

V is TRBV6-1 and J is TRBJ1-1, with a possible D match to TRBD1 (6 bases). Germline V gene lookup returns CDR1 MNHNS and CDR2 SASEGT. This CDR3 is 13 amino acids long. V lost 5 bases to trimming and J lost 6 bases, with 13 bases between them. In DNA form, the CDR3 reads TGTGCCAGCAGTCCGCAGGGGTACGCTGAAGCTTTCTTT. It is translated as CASSPQGYAEAFF.

The CDR3 DNA reads as TGTGCCAGCAGCACCGGGACAGGGGGCGAACTTGAAAAACTGTTTTTT. The encoded protein is CASSTGTGGELEKLFF. The chain links TRBV9 to TRBJ1-4; 12 nucleotides match TRBD1. The V gene's germline CDR1 is SGDLS and CDR2 YYNGEE. The CDR3 contains 16 residues. The junction had 8 bases not matched to a gene; V was cut back by 4 bases and J by 7 bases. Full variable domain (outside the CDR3, taken from reference TRBV9 and TRBJ1-4): DSGVTQTPKHLITATGQRVTLRCSPRSGDLSVYWYQQSLDQGLQFLIQYYNGEERAKGNILERFSAQQFPDLHSELNLSSLELGDSALYFCASSTGTGGELEKLFFGSGTQLSVL.

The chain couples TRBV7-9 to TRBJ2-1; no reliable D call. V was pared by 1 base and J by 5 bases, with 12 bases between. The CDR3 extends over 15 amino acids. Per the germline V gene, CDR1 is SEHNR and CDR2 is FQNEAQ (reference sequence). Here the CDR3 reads CASSLGGYPDNEQFF. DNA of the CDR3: TGTGCCAGCAGCTTAGGAGGCTACCCCGACAATGAGCAGTTCTTC.